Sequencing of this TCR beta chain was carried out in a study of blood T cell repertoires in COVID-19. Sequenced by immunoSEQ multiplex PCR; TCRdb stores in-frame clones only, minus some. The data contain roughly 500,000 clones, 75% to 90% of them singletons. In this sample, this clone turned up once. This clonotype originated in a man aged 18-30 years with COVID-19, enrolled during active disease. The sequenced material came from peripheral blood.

CDR3 nucleotides: TGTGCCAGCAGTTCCCGACAGGGGCCTACTAATGAAAAACTGTTTTTT. This encodes CASSSRQGPTNEKLFF. The chain carries TRBV27 and TRBJ1-4; 8 bases line up with TRBD1. The CDR3 runs 16 residues. CDR1 MNHEY and CDR2 SMNVEV come from the germline V gene (reference sequence). V lost 4 bases, J lost 2 bases, and 6 bases stayed unmatched.